Below are 24 T cell receptor beta chains sequenced from a single sample in a study of cytomegalovirus exposure and HLA in healthy donors. 13 Jbeta primers and 60 Vbeta primers were used for the PCR. The method was immunoSEQ multiplex PCR; TCRdb's version includes in-frame clones alone and lacks a portion of them. The sample consists of around 150,000 clones, about 80% of them appearing once. Input material: PBMCs. All receptors come from a man aged 25 to 40 in good health and CMV-seropositive.

This clone was recorded a few times. The chain is built from TRBV7-3 and TRBJ2-2, with 9 positions matching TRBD2. Germline CDR1 is SGHTA and CDR2 is FQGTGA. CDR3 length: 15 amino acids. V trimming: 5 bases; J trimming: 2 bases; junction bases outside the gene matches: 3. CDR3 sequence reads: CASSPAGGNTGELFF. Here the CDR3 DNA reads TGTGCCAGCAGCCCAGCGGGGGGAAACACCGGGGAGCTGTTTTTT.

CDR3 in DNA: TGTGCCAGCAGCACCGGACAGACTAGCACAGATACGCAGTATTTT. Encoded protein: CASSTGQTSTDTQYF. The chain recombines TRBV21-1 with TRBJ2-3; the table's D call, TRBD1, has no DNA check behind it. TRBV21-1 counts as a pseudogene. This CDR3 is built from 15 residues.

Notes on this clone: The sample carries other DNA sequences with the same CDR3. The J gene is TRBJ2-7, the V gene TRBV7-9; 8 nucleotides agree with TRBD1. V lost 5 bases and J lost 2; bases outside the gene matches: 5. This CDR3 contains 14 residues. Germline V gene sequence: CDR1 SEHNR, CDR2 FQNEAQ (reference sequence). The CDR3 region has the DNA TGTGCCAGCAGCCACCGGGACAGGCCCTACGAGCAGTACTTC. It codes for CASSHRDRPYEQYF. The entire variable domain, with the rest obtained from reference TRBV7-9 and TRBJ2-7, is as follows: DTGVSQNPRHKITKRGQNVTFRCDPISEHNRLYWYRQTLGQGPEFLTYFQNEAQLEKSRLLSDRFSAERPKGSFSTLEIQRTEQGDSAMYLCASSHRDRPYEQYFGPGTRLTVT.

The chain uses TRBV7-2 and TRBJ2-1; 7 bases agree with TRBD2. The CDR3 loop spans 17 amino acids. V was pared by 2 bases and J by 2 bases, with 9 bases of the junction left unmatched. Per germline, CDR1 SGHTA and CDR2 FQGNSA. Here the CDR3 reads CASSLYPPSGPYNEQFF. The DNA of the CDR3 is TGTGCCAGCAGCTTATATCCCCCTAGCGGCCCCTACAATGAGCAGTTCTTC.

This chain links TRBV4-1 with TRBJ2-7, with D possibly TRBD2 on 6 matching bases. Germline loops: CDR1 MGHRA, CDR2 YSYEKL. The CDR3 runs to 14 residues. V lost 2 bases and J lost 3, with 11 bases in between. The CDR3 spells CASSQRDGGYEQYF. The CDR3 DNA reads as TGCGCCAGCAGCCAACGGGACGGGGGCTACGAGCAGTACTTC.

The chain recombines TRBV30 with TRBJ1-2, with 12 nucleotides matching TRBD1. Germline V gives CDR1 GTSNPN, CDR2 SVGIG (reference sequence). V shed 1 base and J 4 bases; nucleotides not matched to a gene: 10. The CDR3 consists of 17 residues. CDR3 loop: CAWSAGTGGFFPYGYTF. The CDR3, as DNA: TGTGCCTGGAGTGCCGGGACAGGGGGCTTCTTTCCCTATGGCTACACCTTC.

This clone occurred a few times. The CDR3 reads CASSMGSGALNSPLHF. CDR3 nucleotides: TGTGCCAGTAGTATGGGATCAGGGGCGTTAAATTCACCCCTCCACTTT. The chain couples TRBV19 to TRBJ1-6; the D gene is possibly TRBD1 (6 bases). Germline V gives CDR1 LNHDA, CDR2 SQIVND (reference sequence). This CDR3 is 16 amino acids long. The V end was cut by 3 bases, the J end by 7 bases, with 16 bases between.

The chain couples TRBV2 to TRBJ1-1, with 7 bases aligning to TRBD1. The germline V gene encodes CDR1 SNHLY and CDR2 FYNNEI. The CDR3 contains 14 residues. Trimming removed 6 bases from V and 0 bases from J; junction bases left unmatched: 4. CDR3 protein: CASRRQGLNTEAFF. The CDR3 coding sequence is TGTGCCAGCAGGAGACAGGGACTGAACACTGAAGCTTTCTTT. The full variable domain, rest sourced from reference TRBV2 and TRBJ1-1, is EPEVTQTPSHQVTQMGQEVILRCVPISNHLYFYWYRQILGQKVEFLVSFYNNEISEKSEIFDDQFSVERPDGSNFTLKIRSTKLEDSAMYFCASRRQGLNTEAFFGQGTRLTVV.

CDR3 sequence (DNA): TGTGCCAGCAGCGTAGTAGGGACAGTCACCTACAATGAGCAGTTCTTC. As protein: CASSVVGTVTYNEQFF. The rearrangement joins TRBV9 to TRBJ2-1, with TRBD1 matching 7 bases. The germline V gene has CDR1 SGDLS and CDR2 YYNGEE. The CDR3 spans 16 residues. V was clipped by 0 bases and J by 2 bases; unmatched bases: 5.

V is TRBV6-6 and J is TRBJ2-5; 10 positions agree with TRBD1. Trimming cost V 0 bases and J 1 base; bases outside gene matches: 2. The CDR3 contains 16 residues. Germline CDR1 MNHNY, CDR2 SVGAGI (reference sequence). The CDR3 reads CASSYSDRGRQETQYF. Here the CDR3 DNA reads TGTGCCAGCAGTTACTCCGACAGGGGGCGCCAAGAGACCCAGTACTTC.

The chain is built from TRBV30 and TRBJ2-3; possibly TRBD2 for D (5 bases). The CDR3 is 14 residues long. The ends were cut back, 7 bases at V and 0 bases at J, with 14 bases in the middle. The germline gives CDR1 GTSNPN, CDR2 SVGIG (reference sequence). The CDR3 DNA reads as TGTGCCTCGGACGGTCCGGGAAGCACAGATACGCAGTATTTT. It yields the protein CASDGPGSTDTQYF. The full variable domain, completed using reference TRBV30 and TRBJ2-3, is SQTIHQWPATLVQPVGSPLSLECTVEGTSNPNLYWYRQAAGRGLQLLFYSVGIGQISSEVPQNLSASRPQDRQFILSSKKLLLSDSGFYLCASDGPGSTDTQYFGPGTRLTVL.

The rearrangement links TRBV2 to TRBJ2-2, with 7 positions matching TRBD1. Germline V lookup: CDR1 SNHLY, CDR2 FYNNEI. The CDR3 sequence is 15 residues long. The V gene end was trimmed by 4 bases and the J gene end by 5 bases; junction bases not matched to a gene: 7. CDR3 coding DNA: TGTGCCAGCAGTGGAACAGGGGTAGGAACCGGGGAGCTGTTTTTT. It encodes CASSGTGVGTGELFF.

The CDR3 coding sequence is TGCAGCGCTCGGGGTGGGGAGCTGTTTTTT. Protein: CSARGGELFF. The genes are TRBV29-1 and TRBJ2-2, with D maybe TRBD2 (5 bases). Deletions cut 7 bases from V and 8 bases from J, with 8 bases between. This CDR3 has 10 residues. The germline CDR1 and CDR2 sequences are SQVTM and ANQGSEA.

The J gene is TRBJ1-2, the V gene TRBV11-3, with D possibly being TRBD1 (6 bases). The V end lost 4 bases, the J end lost 4 bases, and 10 bases lay between the germline ends. This CDR3 contains 13 residues. Germline V gene data show CDR1 as SGHNT and CDR2 as YENEEA. CDR3 region: CASSYREGYGYTF. DNA of the CDR3: TGTGCCAGCAGCTACAGGGAAGGCTATGGCTACACCTTC.

This clone showed up just once. The genes are TRBV2 and TRBJ2-1; the match to TRBD2 covers 7 bases. The CDR3 is made up of 15 amino acids. Germline CDR1 and CDR2: SNHLY and FYNNEI. Unmatched junction bases numbered 12, after V lost 7 bases and J lost 6 bases. The CDR3 DNA follows: TGTGCCAGCAAATCCGTTGCGGGGGTGGGCAATGAGCAGTTCTTC. Translated, it gives CASKSVAGVGNEQFF. Full variable domain (outside the CDR3, taken from reference TRBV2 and TRBJ2-1): EPEVTQTPSHQVTQMGQEVILRCVPISNHLYFYWYRQILGQKVEFLVSFYNNEISEKSEIFDDQFSVERPDGSNFTLKIRSTKLEDSAMYFCASKSVAGVGNEQFFGPGTRLTVL.

The chain has TRBV9 and TRBJ2-3; 8 nucleotides align to TRBD2. CDR3 length: 16 amino acids. Trimming cost V 6 bases and J 0 bases; bases outside gene matches: 9. Germline V gene data show CDR1 as SGDLS and CDR2 as YYNGEE. The CDR3 sequence is CASTPPGGVSTDTQYF. The CDR3 DNA reads as TGTGCCAGCACCCCCCCCGGGGGGGTTAGCACAGATACGCAGTATTTT.

This chain uses TRBV9 with TRBJ2-7, with TRBD1 as a possible D gene (6 bases). The CDR3 extends over 14 amino acids. The germline V and J ends were trimmed by 4 bases and 7 bases, with 18 bases remaining between them. Per the germline V gene, CDR1 is SGDLS and CDR2 is YYNGEE. For the CDR3, the DNA is TGTGCCAGCAGCCCGGGACACCCAGTCGGGGAGCAGTACTTC. Encoded protein: CASSPGHPVGEQYF.

The V and J genes are TRBV5-1 and TRBJ2-1; tentative D call: TRBD1 (5 bases). The CDR3 length is 14 residues. CDR1 is SGHRS, CDR2 YFSETQ, per germline. The ends were cut back, 0 bases at V and 6 bases at J, with 10 bases in the middle. The CDR3 DNA reads as TGCGCCAGCAGCTTGGGACAGTTGACCAATGAGCAGTTCTTC. Protein: CASSLGQLTNEQFF.

The chain employs TRBV6-6 and TRBJ2-7, with 7 bases matching TRBD1. The CDR3 length is 14 residues. The J segment lost 6 bases and the V segment lost 6 bases, leaving 11 bases of the junction unmatched. Germline CDR1 is MNHNY and CDR2 is SVGAGI (reference sequence). The CDR3 region is CASRFGTDLTEQYF. The CDR3 DNA sequence: TGTGCCAGCAGATTTGGGACAGATCTAACCGAGCAGTACTTC.

This clone turned up a few times. The genes are TRBV6-7 and TRBJ2-3, with 14 bases aligning to TRBD2. TRBV6-7 belongs to the ORF category, with a function that is uncertain. V lost 7 bases, J lost 1 base, and 10 bases stayed unmatched. The CDR3 has 18 residues. The CDR3 sequence: CASKKGLAGVFGTDTQYF. DNA for the CDR3: TGTGCCAGCAAAAAGGGACTAGCGGGGGTGTTTGGCACAGATACGCAGTATTTT.

This clone occurred a few times. The V call is TRBV9, the J call TRBJ2-5, with D maybe TRBD2 (6 bases). This CDR3 has 14 residues. The germline V and J ends were trimmed by 0 bases and 4 bases, with 10 bases remaining between them. Germline V CDR1 and CDR2: SGDLS, YYNGEE. DNA of the CDR3: TGTGCCAGCAGCGTAGGACTAGATCGAGAGACCCAGTACTTC. Translated, it gives CASSVGLDRETQYF.

The rearrangement joins TRBV19 to TRBJ2-7; 12 positions match TRBD1. The germline V gene has CDR1 LNHDA and CDR2 SQIVND (reference sequence). V dropped 7 bases and J dropped 2; count of bases not matched to a gene: 3. The CDR3 consists of 14 residues. CDR3 nucleotides: TGTGCCAGTACCGGGGACAGGGGGCCCTACGAGCAGTACTTC. Protein sequence: CASTGDRGPYEQYF.

This chain links TRBV2 with TRBJ1-2, with 8 bases aligning to TRBD1. The CDR3 loop spans 13 amino acids. J was trimmed by 6 bases and V by 7 bases; bases with no gene match: 7. The germline V gene has CDR1 SNHLY and CDR2 FYNNEI. CDR3: CASKLAGGNGYTF. CDR3 bases: TGTGCCAGCAAACTGGCAGGGGGCAATGGCTACACCTTC.

The chain combines TRBV6-1 with TRBJ2-1, with D maybe TRBD2 (5 bases). V lost 3 bases and J 5 bases, leaving 11 bases between the germline ends. Germline V gene lookup returns CDR1 MNHNS and CDR2 SASEGT. The CDR3 runs to 14 residues. CDR3 amino acids: CASSDKRGNNEQFF. The CDR3 bases are TGTGCCAGCAGTGACAAGAGAGGGAACAATGAGCAGTTCTTC.